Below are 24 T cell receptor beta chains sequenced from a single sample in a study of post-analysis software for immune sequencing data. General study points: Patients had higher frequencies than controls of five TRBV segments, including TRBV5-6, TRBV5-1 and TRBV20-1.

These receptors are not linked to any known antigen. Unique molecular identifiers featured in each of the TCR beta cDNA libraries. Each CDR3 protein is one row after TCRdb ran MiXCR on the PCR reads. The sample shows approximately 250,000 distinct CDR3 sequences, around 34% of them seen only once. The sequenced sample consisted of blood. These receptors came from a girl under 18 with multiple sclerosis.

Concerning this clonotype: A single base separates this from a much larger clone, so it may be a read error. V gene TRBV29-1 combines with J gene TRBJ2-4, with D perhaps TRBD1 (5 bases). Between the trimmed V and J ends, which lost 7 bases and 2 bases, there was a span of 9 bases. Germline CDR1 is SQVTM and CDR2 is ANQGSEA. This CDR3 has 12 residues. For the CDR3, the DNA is TGCAGCGGTAGACAGACCAAAAACATTCAGTACTTC. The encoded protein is CSGRQTKNIQYF.

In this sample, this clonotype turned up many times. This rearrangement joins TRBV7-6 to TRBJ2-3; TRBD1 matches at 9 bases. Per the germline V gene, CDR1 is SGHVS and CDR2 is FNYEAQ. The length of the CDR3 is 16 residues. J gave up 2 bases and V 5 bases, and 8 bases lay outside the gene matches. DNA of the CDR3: TGTGCCAGCAGCCTTGGGACAGGGAGCTTCACAGATACGCAGTATTTT. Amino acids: CASSLGTGSFTDTQYF.

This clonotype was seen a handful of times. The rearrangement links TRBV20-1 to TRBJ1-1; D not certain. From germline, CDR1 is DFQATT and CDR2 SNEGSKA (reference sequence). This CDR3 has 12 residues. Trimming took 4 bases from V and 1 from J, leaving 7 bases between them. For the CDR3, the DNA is TGCAGTGCTATAAAGGGGAACACTGAAGCTTTCTTT. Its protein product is CSAIKGNTEAFF.

The chain's CDR3 is CSAGVDDEQFF. The DNA for the CDR3 is TGCAGCGCCGGGGTTGACGATGAGCAGTTCTTC. This chain uses TRBV29-1 with TRBJ2-1, with D possibly TRBD2 on 5 matching bases. The ends were cut back, 7 bases at V and 8 bases at J, with 12 bases in the middle. The CDR3 is made up of 11 amino acids. Germline CDR1 and CDR2: SQVTM and ANQGSEA.

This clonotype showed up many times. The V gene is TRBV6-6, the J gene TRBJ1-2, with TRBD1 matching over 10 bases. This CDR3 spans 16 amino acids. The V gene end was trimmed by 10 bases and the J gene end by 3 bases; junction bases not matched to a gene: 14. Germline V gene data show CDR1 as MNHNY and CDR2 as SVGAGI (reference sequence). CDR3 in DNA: TGTGCCACGTTCTCCGCGGGACAGGGGTTTTACTATGGCTACACCTTC. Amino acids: CATFSAGQGFYYGYTF.

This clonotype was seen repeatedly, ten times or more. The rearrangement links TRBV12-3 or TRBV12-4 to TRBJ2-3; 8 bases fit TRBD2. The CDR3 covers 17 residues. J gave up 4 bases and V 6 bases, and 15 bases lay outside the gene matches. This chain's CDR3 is CASSRSFGGRNSDTQYF. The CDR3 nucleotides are TGTGCCAGCAGCCGTAGCTTTGGCGGGAGGAATTCAGATACGCAGTATTTT.

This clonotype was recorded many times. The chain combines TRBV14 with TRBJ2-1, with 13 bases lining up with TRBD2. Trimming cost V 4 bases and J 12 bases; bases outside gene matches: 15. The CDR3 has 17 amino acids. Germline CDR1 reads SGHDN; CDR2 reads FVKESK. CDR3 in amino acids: CASSLKAGLAGATGQFF. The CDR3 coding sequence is TGTGCCAGCAGCCTTAAAGCTGGACTAGCGGGAGCGACGGGGCAGTTCTTC. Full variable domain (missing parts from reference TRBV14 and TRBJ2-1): EAGVTQFPSHSVIEKGQTVTLRCDPISGHDNLYWYRRVMGKEIKFLLHFVKESKQDESGMPNNRFLAERTGGTYSTLKVQPAELEDSGVYFCASSLKAGLAGATGQFFGPGTRLTVL.

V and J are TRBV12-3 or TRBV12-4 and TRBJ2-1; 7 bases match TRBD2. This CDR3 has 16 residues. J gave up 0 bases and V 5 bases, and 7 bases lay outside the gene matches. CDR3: CASSRAGSFSYNEQFF. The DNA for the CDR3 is TGTGCCAGCAGTAGAGCGGGATCTTTCTCCTACAATGAGCAGTTCTTC.

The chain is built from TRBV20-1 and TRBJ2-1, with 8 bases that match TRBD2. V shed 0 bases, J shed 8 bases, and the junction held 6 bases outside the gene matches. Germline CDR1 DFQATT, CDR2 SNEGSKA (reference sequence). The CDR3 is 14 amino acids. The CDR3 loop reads CSAREASGSHEQFF. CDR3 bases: TGCAGTGCTAGAGAGGCAAGCGGGAGCCATGAGCAGTTCTTC.

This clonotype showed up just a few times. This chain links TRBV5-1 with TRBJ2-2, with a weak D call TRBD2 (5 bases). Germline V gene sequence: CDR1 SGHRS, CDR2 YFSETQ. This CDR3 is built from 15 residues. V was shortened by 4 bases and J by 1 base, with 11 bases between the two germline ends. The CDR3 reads CASSAKLGNTGELFF. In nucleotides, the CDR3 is TGCGCCAGCAGCGCGAAACTAGGGAACACCGGGGAGCTGTTTTTT.

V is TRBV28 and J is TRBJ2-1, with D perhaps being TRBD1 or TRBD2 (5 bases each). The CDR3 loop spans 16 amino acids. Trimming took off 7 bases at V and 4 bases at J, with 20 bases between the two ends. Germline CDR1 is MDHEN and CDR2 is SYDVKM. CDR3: CASNSPGTWGYNEQFF. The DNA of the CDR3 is TGTGCCAGCAACTCCCCGGGCACCTGGGGGTACAATGAGCAGTTCTTC.

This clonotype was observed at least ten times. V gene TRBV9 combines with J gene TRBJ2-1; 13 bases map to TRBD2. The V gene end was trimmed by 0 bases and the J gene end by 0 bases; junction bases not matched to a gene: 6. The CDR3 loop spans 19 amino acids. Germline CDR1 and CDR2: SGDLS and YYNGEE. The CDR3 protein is CASSVAGLAGPSSYNEQFF. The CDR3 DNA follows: TGTGCCAGCAGCGTAGCGGGACTAGCGGGGCCCAGCTCCTACAATGAGCAGTTCTTC.

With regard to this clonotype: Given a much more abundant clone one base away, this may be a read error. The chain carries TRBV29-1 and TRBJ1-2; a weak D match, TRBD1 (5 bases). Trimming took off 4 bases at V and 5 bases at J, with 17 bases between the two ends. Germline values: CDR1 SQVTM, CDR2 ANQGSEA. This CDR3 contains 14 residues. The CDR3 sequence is CSVAPLEGSYGYTF. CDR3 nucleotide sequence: TGCAGCGTTGCCCCTCTAGAGGGGTCTTATGGCTACACCTTC.

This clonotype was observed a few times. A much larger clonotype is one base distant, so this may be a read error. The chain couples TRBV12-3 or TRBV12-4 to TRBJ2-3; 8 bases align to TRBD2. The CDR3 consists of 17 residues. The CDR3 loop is CASSRSFGGRNSDTRYF. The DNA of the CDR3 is TGTGCCAGCAGCCGTAGCTTTGGCGGGAGGAATTCAGATACGCGGTATTTT.

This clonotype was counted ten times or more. The CDR3 reads CASSQQGVLSYEQYF. The CDR3 DNA reads TGTGCCAGCAGCCAGCAGGGGGTCCTCTCCTACGAGCAGTACTTC. The J gene is TRBJ2-7, the V gene TRBV5-5; 7 nucleotides agree with TRBD1. The CDR3 is 15 residues long. J gave up 0 bases and V 4 bases, and 7 bases lay outside the gene matches. Germline V gene sequence: CDR1 SGHKS, CDR2 YYEKEE (reference sequence).

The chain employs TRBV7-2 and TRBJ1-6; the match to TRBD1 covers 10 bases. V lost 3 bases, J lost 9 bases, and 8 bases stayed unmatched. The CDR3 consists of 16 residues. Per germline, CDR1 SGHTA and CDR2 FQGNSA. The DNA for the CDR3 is TGTGCCAGCAGCTTCACCGGGACAGGGGTGGCTTCACCCCTCCACTTT. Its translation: CASSFTGTGVASPLHF.

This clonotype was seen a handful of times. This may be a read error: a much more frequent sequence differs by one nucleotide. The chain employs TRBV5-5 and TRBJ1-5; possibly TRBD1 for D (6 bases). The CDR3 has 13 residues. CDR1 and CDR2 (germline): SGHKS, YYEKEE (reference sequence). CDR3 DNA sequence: TGTGCCGGCAGCTCCATGGACAGTTCGCCCCAGCATTTT. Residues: CAGSSMDSSPQHF.

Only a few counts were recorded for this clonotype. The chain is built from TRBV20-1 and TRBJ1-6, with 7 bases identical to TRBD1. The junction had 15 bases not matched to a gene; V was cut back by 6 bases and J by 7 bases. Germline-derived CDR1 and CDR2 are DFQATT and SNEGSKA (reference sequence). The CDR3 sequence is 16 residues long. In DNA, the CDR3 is TGCAGTGCACAACGGACAGGCCCGGGAAAGAATTCACCCCTCCACTTT. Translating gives CSAQRTGPGKNSPLHF.

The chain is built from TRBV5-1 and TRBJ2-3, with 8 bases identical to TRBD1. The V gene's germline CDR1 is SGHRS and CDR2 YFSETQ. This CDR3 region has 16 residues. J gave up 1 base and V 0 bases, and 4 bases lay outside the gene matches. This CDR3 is CASSLGPGGGTDTQYF. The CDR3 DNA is TGCGCCAGCAGCTTGGGGCCAGGGGGCGGCACAGATACGCAGTATTTT.

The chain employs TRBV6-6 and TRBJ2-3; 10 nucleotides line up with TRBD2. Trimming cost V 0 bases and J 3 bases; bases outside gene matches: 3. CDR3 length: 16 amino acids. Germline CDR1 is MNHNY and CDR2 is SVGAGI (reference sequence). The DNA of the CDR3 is TGTGCCAGCAGTTACTCGACTAGCGGGTTTACAGATACGCAGTATTTT. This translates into CASSYSTSGFTDTQYF.

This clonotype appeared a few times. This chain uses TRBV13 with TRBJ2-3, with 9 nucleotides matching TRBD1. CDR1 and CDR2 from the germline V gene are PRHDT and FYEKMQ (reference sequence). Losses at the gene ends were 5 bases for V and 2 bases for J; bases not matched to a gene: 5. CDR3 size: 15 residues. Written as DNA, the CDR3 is TGTGCCAGCAGCCTTGACAGGGGGTTCACAGATACGCAGTATTTT. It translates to CASSLDRGFTDTQYF.

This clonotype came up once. CDR3 bases: TGCAGTGCTATCAGCGGGACGAACACCGGGGAGCTGTTTTTT. Protein product: CSAISGTNTGELFF. This rearrangement joins TRBV20-1 to TRBJ2-2, with TRBD2 identical over 7 bases. CDR1 is DFQATT and CDR2 is SNEGSKA in the germline V gene (reference sequence). V lost 4 bases and J lost 0; bases outside the gene matches: 2. The CDR3 has 14 residues.

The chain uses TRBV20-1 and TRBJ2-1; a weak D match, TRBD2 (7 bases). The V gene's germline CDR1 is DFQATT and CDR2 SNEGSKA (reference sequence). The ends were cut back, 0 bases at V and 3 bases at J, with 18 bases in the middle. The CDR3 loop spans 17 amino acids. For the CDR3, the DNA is TGCAGTGCTAGAGATTGGGAGGGACACCTAGTCTACAATGAGCAGTTCTTC. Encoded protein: CSARDWEGHLVYNEQFF.

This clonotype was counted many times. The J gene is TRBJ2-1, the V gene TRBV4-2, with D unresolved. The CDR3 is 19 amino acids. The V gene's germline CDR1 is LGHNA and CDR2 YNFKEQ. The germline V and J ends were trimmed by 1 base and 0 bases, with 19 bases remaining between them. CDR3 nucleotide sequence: TGTGCCAGCAGCCAAGTTAGAGTGGGCCGGTGGGGCTCCTACAATGAGCAGTTCTTC. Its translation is CASSQVRVGRWGSYNEQFF.